Listed here are 20 T cell receptor beta chains from one sample, sequenced in a study of blood T cell repertoires in COVID-19. Clones were read by immunoSEQ multiplex PCR, and TCRdb kept only the in-frame ones, dropping some. The data contain 150,000 or so clones, about nine tenths of them seen just once; the ten biggest clones take up 10%. Sequenced sample: peripheral blood. The receptors were gathered from a man aged 50 to 59 with acute or convalescent COVID-19.

V and J are TRBV5-1 and TRBJ2-1; the D is unclear. V was shortened by 0 bases and J by 4 bases, with 8 bases between the two germline ends. Per the germline V gene, CDR1 is SGHRS and CDR2 is YFSETQ. The CDR3 has 14 amino acids. The CDR3 protein is CASSLADGYNEQFF. As DNA, the CDR3 is TGCGCCAGCAGCTTGGCCGACGGGTACAATGAGCAGTTCTTC.

The rearrangement joins TRBV5-1 to TRBJ2-5, with D tentatively TRBD1 (6 bases). Germline V CDR1 and CDR2: SGHRS, YFSETQ. This CDR3 spans 14 amino acids. V was shortened by 7 bases and J by 1 base, with 14 bases between the two germline ends. The CDR3 loop reads CASSRTALQETQYF. CDR3 nucleotide sequence: TGCGCCAGCTCCCGGACAGCTCTCCAAGAGACCCAGTACTTC.

The gene calls are TRBV28 and TRBJ1-1; D may be TRBD1 (6 bases). The CDR3 has 13 amino acids. Germline V gene sequence: CDR1 MDHEN, CDR2 SYDVKM. The ends were cut back, 6 bases at V and 1 base at J, with 9 bases in the middle. The chain's CDR3 is CASSQGRNTEAFF. The CDR3 nucleotides are TGTGCCAGCAGCCAGGGGCGGAACACTGAAGCTTTCTTT.

This clone turned up a few times. The chain links TRBV9 to TRBJ2-1; no clear D. There are 16 residues in the CDR3. Germline-derived CDR1 and CDR2 are SGDLS and YYNGEE. V was clipped by 0 bases and J by 0 bases, with 10 bases between them. The CDR3 DNA sequence: TGTGCCAGCAGCGTAGCTATTGGTAGCTCCTACAATGAGCAGTTCTTC. Protein product: CASSVAIGSSYNEQFF.

The chain recombines TRBV19 with TRBJ1-2, with 7 positions matching TRBD1. This CDR3 has 12 amino acids. From germline, CDR1 is LNHDA and CDR2 SQIVND (reference sequence). Germline trimming cut 3 bases from V and 7 bases from J; bases unmatched to any gene: 2. The CDR3 DNA reads TGTGCCAGTAGTATGAGGGGGCTTGGCTACACCTTC. Translating it yields CASSMRGLGYTF. Complete variable domain (other parts from reference TRBV19 and TRBJ1-2): DGGITQSPKYLFRKEGQNVTLSCEQNLNHDAMYWYRQDPGQGLRLIYYSQIVNDFQKGDIAEGYSVSREKKESFPLTVTSAQKNPTAFYLCASSMRGLGYTFGSGTRLTVV.

The chain couples TRBV9 to TRBJ2-1, with D maybe TRBD2 (6 bases). Germline V gene lookup returns CDR1 SGDLS and CDR2 YYNGEE. Trimming took 0 bases from V and 10 from J, leaving 17 bases between them. The length of the CDR3 is 15 residues. The CDR3 nucleotides read TGTGCCAGCAGCGTAGAACTAGCTGTTATTACGGAGCAGTTCTTC. Protein: CASSVELAVITEQFF.

This clone was observed a few times. Here the CDR3 reads CASSPQGQGLGYTF. The CDR3 nucleotides read TGTGCCAGCAGCCCGCAGGGACAGGGGTTAGGCTACACCTTC. The genes are TRBV7-9 and TRBJ1-2; 10 positions match TRBD1. Germline loops: CDR1 SEHNR, CDR2 FQNEAQ (reference sequence). This CDR3 region has 14 residues. The V and J ends lost 5 bases and 8 bases, in that order; junction bases with no gene match: 8.

The V call is TRBV2, the J call TRBJ1-2; possibly TRBD1 for D (5 bases). The CDR3 is 15 amino acids. V lost 6 bases and J 4 bases, leaving 18 bases between the germline ends. The germline CDR1 and CDR2 sequences are SNHLY and FYNNEI. The CDR3 sequence: CASRTTPRAGYGYTF. The CDR3 nucleotides read TGTGCCAGCAGAACAACCCCCAGGGCAGGCTATGGCTACACCTTC.

The chain employs TRBV3-1 (or the pseudogene TRBV3-2) and TRBJ1-5, with D unresolved. The CDR3 covers 12 residues. Per germline, CDR1 LGHDT and CDR2 YNNKEL (reference sequence). V lost 2 bases to trimming and J lost 5 bases, with 4 bases between them. This CDR3 is CASSQLHQPQHF. The CDR3 bases are TGTGCCAGCAGCCAACTACATCAGCCCCAGCATTTT.

The chain carries TRBV7-2 and TRBJ2-5; a weak D match, TRBD2 (6 bases). Germline CDR1 and CDR2: SGHTA and FQGNSA. V was pared by 6 bases and J by 5 bases, with 13 bases between. The CDR3 consists of 13 residues. The CDR3 here is CASRGSGGETQYF. CDR3 nucleotide sequence: TGTGCCAGCAGGGGCAGCGGAGGGGAGACCCAGTACTTC.

This chain links TRBV11-3 with TRBJ1-1, with D unclear. The CDR3 is 13 residues long. With 1 base removed from V and 1 base from J, the gap between germline ends came to 4 bases. The germline V gene encodes CDR1 SGHNT and CDR2 YENEEA. The CDR3 DNA reads TGTGCCAGCAGCTTAGCGGGGAACACTGAAGCTTTCTTT. Its protein is CASSLAGNTEAFF. The full variable domain, with the rest looked up from reference TRBV11-3 and TRBJ1-1, is EAGVVQSPRYKIIEKKQPVAFWCNPISGHNTLYWYLQNLGQGPELLIRYENEEAVDDSQLPKDRFSAERLKGVDSTLKIQPAELGDSAVYLCASSLAGNTEAFFGQGTRLTVV.

This clone was found a few times. This rearrangement joins TRBV19 to TRBJ1-3; tentative D call: TRBD1 (6 bases). The CDR3 totals 13 residues. CDR1 LNHDA and CDR2 SQIVND come from the germline V gene (reference sequence). Between the trimmed V and J ends, which lost 7 bases and 3 bases, there was a span of 10 bases. DNA of the CDR3: TGTGCCAGTATAGACAGGCATGGAAACACCATATATTTT. This gives the protein CASIDRHGNTIYF. The full variable domain, rest sourced from reference TRBV19 and TRBJ1-3, is DGGITQSPKYLFRKEGQNVTLSCEQNLNHDAMYWYRQDPGQGLRLIYYSQIVNDFQKGDIAEGYSVSREKKESFPLTVTSAQKNPTAFYLCASIDRHGNTIYFGEGSWLTVV.

The chain couples TRBV5-4 to TRBJ2-2, with 8 bases fitting TRBD1. The germline V gene encodes CDR1 SGHNT and CDR2 YYREEE (reference sequence). J was trimmed by 5 bases and V by 0 bases; bases with no gene match: 9. The CDR3 length is 17 residues. The CDR3 is CASSLGPLTGVTGELFF. The CDR3, as DNA: TGTGCCAGCAGCTTGGGGCCCCTGACAGGGGTGACCGGGGAGCTGTTTTTT.

V and J are TRBV6-4 and TRBJ1-2; no firm D call. This CDR3 has 14 amino acids. Germline CDR1 MRHNA, CDR2 SNTAGT. V lost 4 bases and J 4 bases, leaving 13 bases between the germline ends. Here the CDR3 DNA reads TGTGCCAGCAGTGCCACGGGAGGAACCTATGGCTACACCTTC. Amino acids: CASSATGGTYGYTF.

This chain connects TRBV18 to TRBJ1-1, with TRBD1 identical over 7 bases. This CDR3 spans 14 amino acids. Germline CDR1 is KGHSH and CDR2 is LQKENI. V shed 3 bases and J 14 bases; nucleotides not matched to a gene: 15. CDR3 sequence (DNA): TGTGCCAGCTCACCTGCCGGGACAGCCCTACTCCACTTCTTT. It encodes CASSPAGTALLHFF.

The rearrangement uses TRBV2 and TRBJ2-2; weak D call: TRBD1 (6 bases). The germline V gene encodes CDR1 SNHLY and CDR2 FYNNEI. Trimming removed 8 bases from V and 3 bases from J, with 16 bases in between. The CDR3 consists of 15 residues. The CDR3 DNA follows: TGTGCCAGCGCCCTCCGGGACACTTACACCGGGGAGCTGTTTTTT. This gives the protein CASALRDTYTGELFF. Together with reference TRBV2 and TRBJ2-2, the CDR3 gives the full variable domain: EPEVTQTPSHQVTQMGQEVILRCVPISNHLYFYWYRQILGQKVEFLVSFYNNEISEKSEIFDDQFSVERPDGSNFTLKIRSTKLEDSAMYFCASALRDTYTGELFFGEGSRLTVL.

This clone has a single count. J is TRBJ2-5 and V is TRBV5-6; D perhaps matches TRBD1 (6 bases). CDR1 SGHDT and CDR2 YYEEEE come from the germline V gene. The V gene lost 4 bases and the J gene lost 1 base, with 20 bases spanning the gap. This CDR3 region has 17 residues. CDR3 region: CASSRIPTGTVQETQYF. For the CDR3, the DNA is TGTGCCAGCAGCAGGATCCCGACAGGAACAGTCCAAGAGACCCAGTACTTC.

The chain combines TRBV9 with TRBJ2-5; 11 positions match TRBD2. Germline V gene lookup returns CDR1 SGDLS and CDR2 YYNGEE. Germline trimming cut 2 bases from V and 1 base from J; bases unmatched to any gene: 7. The CDR3 spans 17 residues. CDR3 in DNA: TGTGCCAGCAGCGTCGGGGCTAGCGGGGGGACCCAAGAGACCCAGTACTTC. Translated: CASSVGASGGTQETQYF.

This chain links TRBV7-2 with TRBJ2-7; perhaps TRBD2 as D (5 bases). Germline assignment: CDR1 SGHTA and CDR2 FQGNSA. The CDR3 spans 13 residues. Trimming cost V 4 bases and J 10 bases, with 17 bases left between them. CDR3 amino acids: CASSSGFGGLQYF. For the CDR3, the DNA is TGTGCCAGCAGCTCTGGGTTTGGCGGGTTACAGTACTTC. The full variable domain, completed using reference TRBV7-2 and TRBJ2-7, is GAGVSQSPSNKVTEKGKDVELRCDPISGHTALYWYRQSLGQGLEFLIYFQGNSAPDKSGLPSDRFSAERTGGSVSTLTIQRTQQEDSAVYLCASSSGFGGLQYFGPGTRLTVT.

This clone was observed a few times. This chain connects TRBV11-2 to TRBJ2-7; a weak D match, TRBD1 (5 bases). Trimming removed 5 bases at V and 0 bases at J, with 14 bases between. This CDR3 contains 15 residues. Germline CDR1 is SGHAT and CDR2 is FQNNGV. The CDR3 nucleotides are TGTGCCAGCAGCCGGGTTAGGGGCGGCTCCTACGAGCAGTACTTC. Translation: CASSRVRGGSYEQYF.